The next 24 T cell receptor beta chains were all read from a single sample in a study of tumor-infiltrating lymphocytes in primary liver carcinoma. The researchers obtained blood RNA from unsorted whole blood and also extracted germline DNA. A primer in the constant region served to generate TCR beta cDNA from approximately 500 ng of total RNA. Libraries covering TCR beta were generated through three nested multiplex PCR rounds (using a slightly modified ARM-PCR). The study ran its first two PCR rounds for roughly 10 cycles each, using TRBV1-TRBV30 forward primers and a C-beta reverse primer. Using its own MiXCR run on the multiplex PCR reads, TCRdb lists one record per CDR3 protein. The sample includes some 180,000 distinct CDR3 sequences, 60% seen only once; the top ten take under 75%. The sequenced sample consisted of peripheral blood. The receptor source for this set is a man in his forties with primary liver carcinoma and hepatitis B virus infection.

This clonotype was seen only a few times. The V and J genes are TRBV5-5 and TRBJ2-7, with a possible D match to TRBD1 (6 bases). The CDR3 totals 15 residues. The ends were cut back, 0 bases at V and 5 bases at J, with 15 bases in the middle. In germline, CDR1 is SGHKS, CDR2 YYEKEE (reference sequence). CDR3 coding DNA: TGTGCCAGCAGCTTGGCACCCTACAGGGCGGACGAGCAGTACTTC. Amino acid sequence: CASSLAPYRADEQYF.

Points on this clonotype: This may stem from a read error, because a much larger clone lies one nucleotide away. V and J are TRBV29-1 and TRBJ2-4; 10 bases line up with TRBD1. CDR3 size: 13 residues. The germline V gene encodes CDR1 SQVTM and CDR2 ANQGSEA. The CDR3 region is CSVLDRGKNNQYF. The CDR3 DNA follows: TGCAGCGTCTTGGACAGGGGGAAAAACAATCAGTACTTC.

This clonotype was seen a few times. The rearrangement joins TRBV4-1 to TRBJ1-2; possible D gene TRBD1, 5 bases. Between the trimmed V and J ends, which lost 1 base and 2 bases, there was a span of 20 bases. The CDR3 is made up of 18 amino acids. Per the germline V gene, CDR1 is MGHRA and CDR2 is YSYEKL. CDR3 DNA: TGCGCCAGCAGCCAAGTAGGCAGGGACGCCCCCCAAAACTATGGCTACACCTTC. This codes for CASSQVGRDAPQNYGYTF.

J is TRBJ2-7 and V is TRBV11-3; D perhaps matches TRBD1 (7 bases). The ends were cut back, 5 bases at V and 10 bases at J, with 15 bases in the middle. The V gene's germline CDR1 is SGHNT and CDR2 YENEEA. The CDR3 contains 12 residues. This chain's CDR3 is CASSLGRGGQYF. CDR3 coding DNA: TGTGCCAGCAGCCTCGGGAGAGGGGGCCAGTACTTC.

In this sample, this clonotype turned up many times. This chain joins TRBV11-2 and TRBJ2-1, with no clear D. This CDR3 comprises 11 residues. The germline V gene has CDR1 SGHAT and CDR2 FQNNGV. Trimming shortened V by 5 bases and J by 9 bases, and 8 bases separated the two germline ends. The chain's CDR3 is CASSPQVEQFF. The CDR3 DNA follows: TGTGCCAGCAGCCCCCAGGTTGAGCAGTTCTTC.

Regarding this clonotype: Sequence at one end of the junction differs from germline and may be a read error. The rearrangement uses TRBV7-9 and TRBJ2-3; TRBD1 might be the D (5 bases). Germline CDR1 reads SEHNR; CDR2 reads FQNEAQ (reference sequence). The CDR3 totals 12 residues. CDR3 amino acids: CAGSLTADTQYF. DNA for the CDR3: TGTGCCGGCAGCTTGACAGCCGATACGCAGTATTTT.

This chain connects TRBV28 to TRBJ1-4; D remains ambiguous. The CDR3 covers 15 residues. Germline V lookup: CDR1 MDHEN, CDR2 SYDVKM. V was cut by 4 bases and J by 7 bases, with 16 bases left in between. As DNA, the CDR3 is TGTGCCAGCAGTTCCCCCGTCGTAGGCAGTGAAAAACTGTTTTTT. Translation: CASSSPVVGSEKLFF.

This clonotype was counted only a few times. The rearrangement uses TRBV10-3 and TRBJ2-1; 7 bases are a match to TRBD1. Unmatched junction bases numbered 4, after V lost 5 bases and J lost 6 bases. The CDR3 runs to 13 residues. Germline V gene lookup returns CDR1 ENHRY and CDR2 SYGVKD. As DNA, the CDR3 is TGTGCCATCAGTACAGGGGTGGGCAATGAGCAGTTCTTC. Amino acids: CAISTGVGNEQFF.

With regard to this clonotype: A read error is possible here, since a much larger clone lies one base away. The rearrangement uses TRBV6-5 and TRBJ1-1; D is ambiguous. Germline lookup yields CDR1 MNHEY and CDR2 SVGAGI. With 4 bases removed from V and 0 bases from J, the gap between germline ends came to 21 bases. CDR3 length: 18 residues. The DNA for the CDR3 is TGTGCCAGCAGTTCCTTCAGCGGGGTCGGTCGAATGAACACTGAAGCTTTCTTT. It codes for CASSSFSGVGRMNTEAFF.

Details on this clonotype: At one end the junction does not follow the germline gene, possibly because of a read error. The chain couples TRBV5-4 to TRBJ2-5; 9 nucleotides match TRBD1. This CDR3 region has 16 residues. Germline assignment: CDR1 SGHNT and CDR2 YYREEE (reference sequence). This CDR3 reads CASSLAGTGFQETQYF. The CDR3 bases are TGTGCCAGCAGCTTGGCGGGGACAGGGTTCCAAGAGACTCAGTACTTC.

Details on this clonotype: A much larger clone sits a single nucleotide away, making a read error possible. CDR3 sequence (DNA): TGTGCCAGCAGCTTCTCCGGGACAGTGCCCCACTTT. Its translation is CASSFSGTVPHF. V is TRBV5-4 and J is TRBJ1-6; 7 nucleotides align to TRBD1. CDR3 length equals 12 residues. Losses at the gene ends were 2 bases for V and 18 bases for J; bases not matched to a gene: 8. Germline-derived CDR1 and CDR2 are SGHNT and YYREEE (reference sequence).

V gene TRBV10-3 combines with J gene TRBJ1-2; D call uncertain. The CDR3 runs to 15 residues. CDR1 and CDR2 (germline): ENHRY, SYGVKD. V lost 2 bases, J lost 4 bases, and 14 bases lay in between. The CDR3 sequence: CAISEKPALGYGYTF. The CDR3 DNA is TGTGCCATCAGTGAGAAGCCGGCTCTAGGCTATGGCTACACCTTC.

In its sample, this clonotype was seen once. Sequence at one end of the junction differs from germline and may be a read error. The chain links TRBV4-1 to TRBJ1-2; D uncertain. The length of the CDR3 is 13 residues. CDR1 and CDR2 from the germline V gene are MGHRA and YSYEKL. The CDR3 here is CASIQDKGSGYTF. In nucleotides, the CDR3 is TGCGCCAGCATCCAAGATAAGGGTTCGGGCTACACCTTC.

The rearrangement links TRBV29-1 to TRBJ2-1; tentatively, D is TRBD1 (5 bases). V dropped 3 bases and J dropped 7 bases, with 13 bases sitting between them. The CDR3 sequence is 13 residues long. CDR1 and CDR2 from the germline V gene are SQVTM and ANQGSEA. The CDR3 bases are TGCAGCGTTGACCAGGGCGTCGGGAATGAGCAGTTCTTC. Protein product: CSVDQGVGNEQFF.

As concerns this clonotype: The CDR3 ends on some other residue instead of the conserved phenylalanine or tryptophan, so this is likely a read error. The chain joins TRBV5-5 to TRBJ2-1; perhaps TRBD1 as D (5 bases). This CDR3 is 13 amino acids long. Deletions cut 3 bases from V and 8 bases from J, with 12 bases between. The germline V gene has CDR1 SGHKS and CDR2 YYEKEE (reference sequence). In DNA, the CDR3 is TGTGCCAGCAGCTCTGCGCAGGGCCATGAGCAGTTCTCC. The encoded protein is CASSSAQGHEQFS.

This chain links TRBV10-3 with TRBJ2-7; 14 bases map to TRBD2. This CDR3 spans 17 amino acids. Germline CDR1 ENHRY, CDR2 SYGVKD. Trimming took 6 bases from V and 1 from J; bases not matched to a gene: 8. CDR3 DNA sequence: TGTGCCATCAGGCAGACTAGCGGGAGGGCCATGTCCTACGAGCAGTACTTC. This codes for CAIRQTSGRAMSYEQYF.

V gene TRBV6-5 combines with J gene TRBJ2-2; 16 bases agree with TRBD2. The CDR3 totals 18 residues. The germline V gene encodes CDR1 MNHEY and CDR2 SVGAGI. The trim removed 3 bases at V and 4 bases at J, leaving 5 bases unmatched. CDR3 nucleotides: TGTGCCAGCAGTTATGCGGGACTAGCGGGAGGGCCCACCGGGGAGCTGTTTTTT. This translates into CASSYAGLAGGPTGELFF.

The V and J genes are TRBV29-1 and TRBJ1-3; D is undetermined. The CDR3 consists of 16 residues. V lost 3 bases and J 1 base, leaving 16 bases between the germline ends. Germline CDR1 SQVTM, CDR2 ANQGSEA. The DNA of the CDR3 is TGCAGCGTTGAGGGTTTGGGTAATCCTTCTGGAAACACCATATATTTT. Translating it yields CSVEGLGNPSGNTIYF.

In DNA form, the CDR3 reads TGTGCCAGCTTGGGACCATACTCCTACGAGCAGTACTTC. Translation: CASLGPYSYEQYF. This chain uses TRBV11-2 with TRBJ2-7; possibly TRBD1 or TRBD2 for D (5 bases each). V lost 8 bases to trimming and J lost 0 bases, with 11 bases between them. The CDR3 totals 13 residues. Germline V gives CDR1 SGHAT, CDR2 FQNNGV.

On this clonotype: Relative to the germline gene, one junction end is altered; a read error may explain this. The chain employs TRBV6-5 and TRBJ2-1; TRBD1 agrees at 11 bases. This CDR3 has 16 residues. Germline-derived CDR1 and CDR2 are MNHEY and SVGAGI. In nucleotides, the CDR3 is TGTACAAGCAGTACCGAAGGGACAGGGGGTGCCAATGATCAGTTCTTC. This codes for CTSSTEGTGGANDQFF.

The chain has TRBV5-4 and TRBJ2-5; D is possibly TRBD2 (6 bases). V was cut by 1 base and J by 2 bases, with 9 bases left in between. The CDR3 spans 14 residues. From germline, CDR1 is SGHNT and CDR2 YYREEE (reference sequence). CDR3 protein: CASSLSAGQETQYF. CDR3 coding DNA: TGTGCCAGCAGCTTGAGTGCGGGGCAAGAGACCCAGTACTTC.

V gene TRBV29-1 combines with J gene TRBJ2-4, with D unresolved. From germline, CDR1 is SQVTM and CDR2 ANQGSEA. CDR3 size: 13 residues. The V end lost 5 bases, the J end lost 0 bases, and 8 bases lay between the germline ends. CDR3 amino acids: CSVLAPAKNIQYF. CDR3 nucleotide sequence: TGCAGCGTTCTCGCGCCAGCCAAAAACATTCAGTACTTC.

This clonotype was found once. J is TRBJ2-7 and V is TRBV24-1; 9 nucleotides line up with TRBD2. The CDR3 length is 14 residues. Germline V gene data show CDR1 as KGHDR and CDR2 as SFDVKD. The DNA for the CDR3 is TGTGTCACAACCTCTAGCGGGACCTCCTACGAGCAGTACTTC. Translated: CVTTSSGTSYEQYF.

The V and J genes are TRBV7-8 and TRBJ2-3; D not resolved. Per germline, CDR1 SGHVS and CDR2 FQNEAQ. The CDR3 is 14 amino acids. The V gene lost 5 bases and the J gene lost 0 bases, with 9 bases spanning the gap. The CDR3 sequence is CASSSTESTDTQYF. The CDR3 DNA follows: TGTGCCAGCAGCAGTACAGAGAGCACAGATACGCAGTATTTT.